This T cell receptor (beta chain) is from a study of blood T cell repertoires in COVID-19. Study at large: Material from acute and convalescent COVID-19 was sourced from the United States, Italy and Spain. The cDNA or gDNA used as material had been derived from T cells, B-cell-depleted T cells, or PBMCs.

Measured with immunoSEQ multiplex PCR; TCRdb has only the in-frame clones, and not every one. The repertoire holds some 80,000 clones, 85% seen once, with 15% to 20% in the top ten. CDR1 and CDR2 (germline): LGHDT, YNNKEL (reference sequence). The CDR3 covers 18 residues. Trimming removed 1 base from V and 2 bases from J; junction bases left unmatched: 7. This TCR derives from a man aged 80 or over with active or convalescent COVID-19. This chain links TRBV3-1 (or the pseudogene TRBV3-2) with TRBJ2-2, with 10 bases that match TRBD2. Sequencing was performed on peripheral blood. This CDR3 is CASSQGLAGGSNTGELFF. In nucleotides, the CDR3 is TGTGCCAGCAGCCAAGGGTTAGCGGGGGGCTCCAACACCGGGGAGCTGTTTTTT.